This passage covers 25 T cell receptor beta chains from one sample sequenced in a study of shared clonotypes between healthy human individuals. Data came from immunoSEQ multiplex PCR; TCRdb stores just in-frame clones and leaves some out. This table holds under 600,000 clones, around 81% found once. Sequenced: PBMCs. These receptors came from a woman aged 40 to 50 in good health. Some clones in this sample may be carry-over from other donors' samples.

J is TRBJ2-5 and V is TRBV25-1, with 7 bases fitting TRBD1. Germline lookup yields CDR1 MGHDK and CDR2 SYGVNS. J lost 0 bases, V lost 0 bases, and 1 base had no gene match. The CDR3 totals 15 residues. As DNA, the CDR3 is TGTGCCAGCAGTGAATACAGGGGGAACCAAGAGACCCAGTACTTC. Protein: CASSEYRGNQETQYF.

As to this clone: One base away lies a much larger clone, so this may be a sequencing read error. The CDR3 reads CASSSSAATNEKPFF. Here the CDR3 DNA reads TGTGCCAGCAGTTCCTCAGCTGCAACTAATGAAAAACCGTTTTTT. V is TRBV28 and J is TRBJ1-4; D is unresolved. The length of the CDR3 is 15 residues. The V gene's germline CDR1 is MDHEN and CDR2 SYDVKM.

The DNA for the CDR3 is TGCAGCGCAGGGACAGGGGGCCTGAACACTGAAGCTTTCTTT. Translated: CSAGTGGLNTEAFF. This rearrangement joins TRBV29-1 to TRBJ1-1, with 12 bases identical to TRBD1. CDR1 and CDR2 (germline): SQVTM, ANQGSEA. The CDR3 is 14 residues long. J was trimmed by 0 bases and V by 7 bases; bases with no gene match: 3.

This clone was recorded at least ten times. The same CDR3 can be traced to other DNA sequences in this sample. The chain joins TRBV29-1 to TRBJ2-7; maybe TRBD1 (6 bases). The CDR3 covers 15 residues. Germline V gives CDR1 SQVTM, CDR2 ANQGSEA. V was pared by 4 bases and J by 2 bases, with 18 bases between. CDR3: CSVGALDRHPYEQYF. In nucleotides, the CDR3 is TGCAGCGTTGGAGCCTTAGACAGGCACCCCTACGAGCAGTACTTC.

A single count supports this clone. The chain couples TRBV18 to TRBJ2-1; D not resolved. Trimming pared 1 base from V and 5 bases from J, leaving 12 bases between. Germline values: CDR1 KGHSH, CDR2 LQKENI. CDR3 length: 15 amino acids. The CDR3 here is CASSPLGTVDNEQFF. The CDR3 bases are TGTGCCAGCTCACCACTGGGAACAGTCGACAATGAGCAGTTCTTC.

This rearrangement joins TRBV28 to TRBJ2-7; either TRBD1 or TRBD2 may supply D (5 bases each). The CDR3 is made up of 16 amino acids. V lost 2 bases, J lost 3 bases, and 17 bases lay in between. The V gene's germline CDR1 is MDHEN and CDR2 SYDVKM. CDR3 coding DNA: TGTGCCAGCAGTTTAGGTCCACTAGGGACGTACTACGAGCAGTACTTC. This gives the protein CASSLGPLGTYYEQYF. The full variable domain, completed using reference TRBV28 and TRBJ2-7, is DVKVTQSSRYLVKRTGEKVFLECVQDMDHENMFWYRQDPGLGLRLIYFSYDVKMKEKGDIPEGYSVSREKKERFSLILESASTNQTSMYLCASSLGPLGTYYEQYFGPGTRLTVT.

This chain joins TRBV6-1 and TRBJ2-7; 9 bases fit TRBD1. The germline V gene has CDR1 MNHNS and CDR2 SASEGT. V lost 7 bases, J lost 3 bases, and 4 bases stayed unmatched. The CDR3 totals 13 residues. This CDR3 reads CASKGQGSYEQYF. For the CDR3, the DNA is TGTGCCAGCAAGGGACAGGGTAGCTACGAGCAGTACTTC.

Turning to this clone: With only one base between it and a far larger clone, this is likely a read error. The same CDR3 arises from other DNA sequences in this sample as well. The chain combines TRBV30 with TRBJ1-2; D is unresolved. There are 12 residues in the CDR3. Trimming left V 2 bases short and J 8 bases short, with 12 bases between. The V gene's germline CDR1 is GTSNPN and CDR2 SVGIG (reference sequence). The DNA of the CDR3 is TGTGCCTGGAGTTCATCCGTAGGAGGCTACACCTTC. Translation gives CAWSSSVGGYTF.

This sequence joins TRBV5-4 and TRBJ2-7; possibly TRBD2 for D (5 bases). The germline V gene has CDR1 SGHNT and CDR2 YYREEE (reference sequence). The CDR3 contains 15 residues. Trimming removed 3 bases from V and 0 bases from J, with 13 bases in between. CDR3 protein: CASSSGYSSSYEQYF. The CDR3 DNA follows: TGTGCCAGCAGCTCGGGATACAGTAGCTCCTACGAGCAGTACTTC.

As for this clone: The sample holds other DNA sequences that translate to the same CDR3. The gene calls are TRBV28 and TRBJ2-7; D call uncertain. The CDR3 is 14 residues long. The V gene lost 6 bases and the J gene lost 4 bases, with 16 bases spanning the gap. The V gene's germline CDR1 is MDHEN and CDR2 SYDVKM. CDR3 protein: CASSPRLGVYEQYF. CDR3 sequence (DNA): TGTGCCAGCAGCCCACGACTGGGCGTGTACGAGCAGTACTTC.

The V gene is TRBV2, the J gene TRBJ2-7, with 9 bases aligning to TRBD1. The trim removed 3 bases at V and 6 bases at J, leaving 9 bases unmatched. Germline assignment: CDR1 SNHLY and CDR2 FYNNEI. There are 15 residues in the CDR3. The CDR3, as DNA: TGTGCCAGCAGTGATTTACAGGGGGCAAATGGCGAGCAGTACTTC. Encoded protein: CASSDLQGANGEQYF.

The chain carries TRBV7-9 and TRBJ1-2; D not resolved. CDR1 is SEHNR, CDR2 FQNEAQ, per germline (reference sequence). This CDR3 spans 10 amino acids. The V end was cut by 4 bases, the J end by 5 bases, with 2 bases between. CDR3 region: CASSSYGYTF. The CDR3 DNA sequence: TGTGCCAGCAGCTCGTATGGCTACACCTTC.

The CDR3 loop reads CASSLAAGTPSGNTIYF. The CDR3 DNA follows: TGTGCCAGCAGCTTAGCTGCAGGGACACCCTCTGGAAACACCATATATTTT. The V gene is TRBV7-9, the J gene TRBJ1-3; a weak D match, TRBD1 (6 bases). Germline lookup yields CDR1 SEHNR and CDR2 FQNEAQ (reference sequence). V lost 0 bases to trimming and J lost 0 bases, with 12 bases between them. This CDR3 comprises 17 residues.

This clone was counted between two and nine times. The rearrangement joins TRBV7-2 to TRBJ1-2; D remains ambiguous. V lost 2 bases to trimming and J lost 4 bases, with 8 bases between them. This CDR3 has 13 amino acids. The V gene's germline CDR1 is SGHTA and CDR2 FQGNSA. Here the CDR3 DNA reads TGTGCCAGCAGCTTAAAAATAGGCTATGGCTACACCTTC. Translation gives CASSLKIGYGYTF.

The gene calls are TRBV18 and TRBJ2-7, with 7 bases identical to TRBD2. The assigned J gene may be wrong: the sequence end matches TRBJ2-5 better. The germline gives CDR1 KGHSH, CDR2 LQKENI. This CDR3 spans 13 amino acids. CDR3 in DNA: TGTGCCAGCTCACCGGGAGGGGACGAGACCCAGTACTTC. Its translation is CASSPGGDETQYF.

This clone showed up many times. The V and J genes are TRBV5-4 and TRBJ2-4, with a tentative D call TRBD2 (6 bases). This CDR3 is 15 amino acids long. Germline V lookup: CDR1 SGHNT, CDR2 YYREEE (reference sequence). Trimming left V 0 bases short and J 3 bases short, with 10 bases between. CDR3 region: CASSLGGDGKNIQYF. Written as DNA, the CDR3 is TGTGCCAGCAGCTTGGGGGGGGATGGCAAAAACATTCAGTACTTC.

This clone was seen ten or more times. For the CDR3, the DNA is TGTGCCAGCAGCCCCCCGGGGAGCAGCCTCAATACGCAGTATTTT. Protein: CASSPPGSSLNTQYF. This chain joins TRBV7-8 and TRBJ2-3; D perhaps matches TRBD2 (5 bases). The CDR3 covers 15 residues. Trimming removed 5 bases at V and 7 bases at J, with 19 bases between. Per the germline V gene, CDR1 is SGHVS and CDR2 is FQNEAQ. The whole variable domain, filled in from reference TRBV7-8 and TRBJ2-3, reads GAGVSQSPRYKVAKRGQDVALRCDPISGHVSLFWYQQALGQGPEFLTYFQNEAQLDKSGLPSDRFFAERPEGSVSTLKIQRTQQEDSAVYLCASSPPGSSLNTQYFGPGTRLTVL.

This clone has just one count. This sequence joins TRBV7-2 and TRBJ2-3; D is unclear. The CDR3 covers 15 residues. The V and J ends lost 5 bases and 2 bases respectively, with 14 bases between them. Germline V gives CDR1 SGHTA, CDR2 FQGNSA. This chain's CDR3 is CASSTYPLPTDTQYF. The DNA of the CDR3 is TGTGCCAGCAGCACGTACCCCCTTCCCACAGATACGCAGTATTTT.

The chain uses TRBV4-3 and TRBJ2-7; D is perhaps TRBD1 or TRBD2 (5 bases each). The germline gives CDR1 LGHNA, CDR2 YSLEER. The CDR3 runs to 15 residues. V dropped 2 bases and J dropped 3 bases, with 14 bases sitting between them. The CDR3 DNA follows: TGCGCCAGCAGCCAAAACACAGGCGGGCTCTACGAGCAGTACTTC. Protein product: CASSQNTGGLYEQYF.

This clone appeared a few times. The gene calls are TRBV19 and TRBJ2-5; D gene uncertain. Germline V gene sequence: CDR1 LNHDA, CDR2 SQIVND (reference sequence). This CDR3 comprises 14 residues. The ends were cut back, 2 bases at V and 2 bases at J, with 9 bases in the middle. Here the CDR3 DNA reads TGTGCCAGTAGTATAAAACTACAACAAGAGACCCAGTACTTC. Translating it yields CASSIKLQQETQYF. The complete variable domain, with remaining parts taken from reference TRBV19 and TRBJ2-5, reads DGGITQSPKYLFRKEGQNVTLSCEQNLNHDAMYWYRQDPGQGLRLIYYSQIVNDFQKGDIAEGYSVSREKKESFPLTVTSAQKNPTAFYLCASSIKLQQETQYFGPGTRLLVL.

The CDR3: CASSQDLQVNEQFF. DNA for the CDR3: TGCGCCAGCAGCCAAGACCTACAGGTTAATGAGCAGTTCTTC. This chain connects TRBV4-1 to TRBJ2-1, with D possibly being TRBD1 (5 bases). The CDR3 length is 14 residues. Trimming took off 0 bases at V and 7 bases at J, with 10 bases between the two ends. In germline, CDR1 is MGHRA, CDR2 YSYEKL.

The gene calls are TRBV2 and TRBJ2-7, with 11 bases identical to TRBD2. The CDR3 has 15 amino acids. After removal of 6 bases from V and 2 bases from J, the junction contained 6 bases not matched to a gene. Germline CDR1 SNHLY, CDR2 FYNNEI. CDR3 nucleotides: TGTGCCAGCAGCCAGGGACTAGCGGCCACCTACGAGCAGTACTTC. Protein: CASSQGLAATYEQYF.

The chain has TRBV30 and TRBJ2-3, with D possibly matching TRBD1 (6 bases). V gave up 0 bases and J gave up 4 bases, with 11 bases separating them. The CDR3 consists of 14 residues. The V gene's germline CDR1 is GTSNPN and CDR2 SVGIG (reference sequence). The CDR3 DNA sequence: TGTGCCTGGAGTGTTAACAGGGTCTCAGATACGCAGTATTTT. It translates to CAWSVNRVSDTQYF.

This clone showed up just once. The genes are TRBV18 and TRBJ2-1; a possible D gene is TRBD2 (5 bases). The CDR3 is 15 residues long. The ends were cut back, 2 bases at V and 5 bases at J, with 13 bases in the middle. Germline assignment: CDR1 KGHSH and CDR2 LQKENI. CDR3: CASSPLREINNEQFF. The CDR3, as DNA: TGTGCCAGCTCACCATTGAGGGAGATAAACAATGAGCAGTTCTTC. The full variable domain, with the rest looked up from reference TRBV18 and TRBJ2-1, is NAGVMQNPRHLVRRRGQEARLRCSPMKGHSHVYWYRQLPEEGLKFMVYLQKENIIDESGMPKERFSAEFPKEGPSILRIQQVVRGDSAAYFCASSPLREINNEQFFGPGTRLTVL.

Notes on this clone: At one end the junction does not follow the germline gene, possibly because of a read error. This sample includes further DNA sequences coding for the same CDR3. CDR3 nucleotides: TGCGCCAGCAGTCAGAATGAAGGGGAAGCTTTCTTT. Amino acids: CASSQNEGEAFF. The V call is TRBV25-1, the J call TRBJ1-1; D uncertain. Germline loops: CDR1 MGHDK, CDR2 SYGVNS. The CDR3 is 12 amino acids.